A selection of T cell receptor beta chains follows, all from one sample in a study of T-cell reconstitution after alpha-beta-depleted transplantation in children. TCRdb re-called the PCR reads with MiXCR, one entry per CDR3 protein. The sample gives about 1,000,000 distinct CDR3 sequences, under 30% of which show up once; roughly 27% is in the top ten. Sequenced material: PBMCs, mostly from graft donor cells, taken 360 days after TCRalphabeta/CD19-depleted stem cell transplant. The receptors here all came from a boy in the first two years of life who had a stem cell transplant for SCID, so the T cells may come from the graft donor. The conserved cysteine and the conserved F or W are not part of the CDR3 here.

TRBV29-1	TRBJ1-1	SVATGGTEAF
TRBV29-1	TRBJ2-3	SVPRGGGDTQY
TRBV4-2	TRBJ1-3	ASSQDDQERYGNTIY
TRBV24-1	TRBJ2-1	ATSSSGGSNEQF
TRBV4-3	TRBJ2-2	ASSQVRVSTGELF
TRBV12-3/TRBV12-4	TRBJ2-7	ASSLGAGGNEQY
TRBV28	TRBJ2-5	ASSFPSPSLVTQY
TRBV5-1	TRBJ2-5	ASSYSGTPQETQY
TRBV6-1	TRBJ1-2	ASRLGGRLGGYT
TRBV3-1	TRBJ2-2	ASSQVPGTVMNTGELF
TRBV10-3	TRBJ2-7	AVRGDISLEMNEQY